These T cell receptor beta chains were read from a single sample in a study of shared clonotypes between healthy human individuals. Some clones are missing from TCRdb's copy, which holds only in-frame ones; the method was immunoSEQ multiplex PCR. The repertoire consists of 2.3 million or so clones, with 85% to 95% occurring once and the leading ten covering around 0.4%. Sequencing was done on a sample of naive CD4+ T cells from PBMCs. These receptors were obtained from a man younger than 30 in good health. Some clones in this sample may be carry-over from other donors' samples. The CDR3 runs from the conserved cysteine through the conserved F or W. D genes are given only for firm matches. Rows may omit the clone size; those that give it use once, few, many or a size class.

>TRBD1|-|16|TRBV7-9|TRBJ1-6
TGTGCCAGCAGCCTTAGACAGGGGGCTTTAAATTCACCCCTCCACTTT
CASSLRQGALNSPLHF
>-|-|12|TRBV30|TRBJ1-2
TGTGCCTGGAGTGTACTGGCCCAAGGCTACACCTTC
CAWSVLAQGYTF
>-|-|15|TRBV5-1|TRBJ1-3
TGCGCCAGCAGCTTGGAGACCAACTCTGGAAACACCATATATTTT
CASSLETNSGNTIYF
>-|-|16|TRBV7-6|TRBJ1-3
TGTGCCAGCAGCGGATGGGGGGGAAGCTCTGGAAACACCATATATTTT
CASSGWGGSSGNTIYF
>TRBD2|-|16|TRBV5-6|TRBJ2-1
TGTGCCAGCAGCTTGGTACCTAGCGGGAGCATCAATGAGCAGTTCTTC
CASSLVPSGSINEQFF
>TRBD2|-|17|TRBV15|TRBJ2-2
TGTGCCACCAGCAGAGATTCACTAGCGGTAAACACCGGGGAGCTGTTTTTT
CATSRDSLAVNTGELFF
>-|-|13|TRBV6-5|TRBJ2-7
TGTGCCAGCAGGTCGACAGGTTCCTACGAGCAGTACTTC
CASRSTGSYEQYF
>-|-|14|TRBV19|TRBJ2-5
TGTGCCAGTAGCCCCAGTGGGGGGATCAAGACCCAGTACTTC
CASSPSGGIKTQYF
>TRBD1|-|16|TRBV15|TRBJ2-7
TGTGCCACCAGCAGAGCGGGACAGGGGAGTTCCTACGAGCAGTACTTC
CATSRAGQGSSYEQYF
>TRBD1|-|15|TRBV10-3|TRBJ2-2
TGTGCCATCAGACCGGGACAGGGTCACACCGGGGAGCTGTTTTTT
CAIRPGQGHTGELFF
>TRBD1|-|15|TRBV6-5|TRBJ2-7
TGTGCCAGCAGCACGACAGGGGTGAGCTCCTACGAGCAGTACTTC
CASSTTGVSSYEQYF
>-|-|13|TRBV11-2|TRBJ2-2
TGTGCCAGCAGGGGGGGCGGCACCGGGGAGCTGTTTTTT
CASRGGGTGELFF
>-|-|14|TRBV12-5|TRBJ1-1
TGTGCTAGTGGCCCCACCACGAGGAACACTGAAGCTTTCTTT
CASGPTTRNTEAFF
>TRBD2|-|17|TRBV9|TRBJ2-3
TGTGCCAGCAGCGTAGCCCTAGCGGGAGGGCCGGGCGATACGCAGTATTTT
CASSVALAGGPGDTQYF
>TRBD2|-|18|TRBV6-4|TRBJ2-3
TGTGCCAGCAGTGACGGGGAAGCGGGAGTGCCCCCGAGCGATACGCAGTATTTT
CASSDGEAGVPPSDTQYF
>-|-|15|TRBV19|TRBJ2-1
TGTGCCAGTAGTATGTGGGAGAGGAGTGTCGATGAGCAGTTCTTC
CASSMWERSVDEQFF
>-|once|14|TRBV5-1|TRBJ2-2
TGCGCCAGCAGCGAGTTGGCTGTCCCCGGGGAGCTGTTTTTT
CASSELAVPGELFF
>TRBD2|-|17|TRBV19|TRBJ2-7
TGTGCCAGTAGTATCGGGACTAGCGGTTTTTACTCCTACGAGCAGTACTTC
CASSIGTSGFYSYEQYF
>TRBD2|-|14|TRBV9|TRBJ2-1
TGTGCCAGCAGCGGGACTAGTCGGCACAATGAGCAGTTCTTC
CASSGTSRHNEQFF
>-|-|15|TRBV6-1|TRBJ2-3
TGTGCCACAGACCATGGGTTCGGTCAGACAGATACGCAGTATTTT
CATDHGFGQTDTQYF
>TRBD1|-|16|TRBV7-3|TRBJ2-3
TGTGCCAGCAGCTTAAGTTCCGGACAGGGGGCAGATACGCAGTATTTT
CASSLSSGQGADTQYF
>-|-|13|TRBV29-1|TRBJ1-1
TGCAGCGCTTCGCGCCTCGACGGGACTGAAGCTTTCTTT
CSASRLDGTEAFF
>-|-|14|TRBV6-1|TRBJ2-4
TGTGCCAGCAGGGGGACACGTGGAAAAAACATTCAGTACTTC
CASRGTRGKNIQYF
>-|-|13|TRBV29-1|TRBJ1-2
TGCAGCGTTGTGGGAAAATATAACTATGGCTACACCTTC
CSVVGKYNYGYTF
>-|-|13|TRBV10-3|TRBJ2-2
TGTGCCATCTCAGGGGGGCCCACCGGGGAGCTGTTTTTT
CAISGGPTGELFF